The clone carrying this TCR beta chain has just one count. The antigen remains unidentified. It was RNA transcripts that yielded the amplified TCR beta CDR3 regions. First-round RT-PCR targeting the TCR CDR3 was performed with the HTBI primer set. TCRdb called the multiplex PCR reads again in MiXCR, with one record for every CDR3 protein. Of about 570,000 distinct CDR3 sequences in the sample, around 45% were seen once. This specimen belongs to a study of T cells in Graves' hyperthyroidism and ophthalmopathy. Study-level results: Researchers found most expanded thyroid clonotypes above 0.001 in blood as well. The model's output predicted ophthalmopathy at a median of around 7 months prior to onset.

Germline V gene lookup returns CDR1 ENHRY and CDR2 SYGVKD. This CDR3 region has 15 residues. The V end was cut by 3 bases, the J end by 6 bases, with 14 bases between. The source of this sequence is an adult woman with Graves' disease, either hyperthyroidism or ophthalmopathy (not recorded which). Sequencing was carried out using peripheral blood or thyroid tissue (not recorded which). The chain has TRBV10-3 and TRBJ2-2; no definite D call. The CDR3 region has the DNA TGTGCCATCAGTGAAGAAGGGATTTCTCCCGGGGAGCTGTTTTTT. Its protein is CAISEEGISPGELFF.